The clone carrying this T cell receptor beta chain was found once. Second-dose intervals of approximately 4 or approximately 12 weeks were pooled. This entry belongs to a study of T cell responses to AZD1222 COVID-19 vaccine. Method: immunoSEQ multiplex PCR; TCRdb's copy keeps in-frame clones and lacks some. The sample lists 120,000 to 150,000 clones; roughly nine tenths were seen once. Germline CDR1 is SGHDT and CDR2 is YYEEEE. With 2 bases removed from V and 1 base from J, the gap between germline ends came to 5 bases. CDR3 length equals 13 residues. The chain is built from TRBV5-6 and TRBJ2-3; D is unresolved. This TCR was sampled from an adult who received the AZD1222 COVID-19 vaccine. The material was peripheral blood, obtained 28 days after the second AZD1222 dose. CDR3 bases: TGTGCCAGCAGCTTTTCAGGCACAGATACGCAGTATTTT. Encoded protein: CASSFSGTDTQYF.